This T cell receptor (beta chain) was captured in a study of T cell repertoires in cytomegalovirus infection (dated by TCRdb to between 2018 and 2021). As for the study more broadly: Recently identified HLA-C-restricted CMV epitopes, whose presentation resists viral immunomodulation, were targeted by peptide stimulations together with well-studied HLA-B-restricted epitopes. The HLA type of each donor mattered for the analysis, because public TCR beta signatures pointed to carriage of CMV infection along with the matching HLA type.

Sequencing used an Illumina HiSeq 1500. TCRdb reanalyzed the raw reads on its own, using fastp at Q25 for trimming and MiXCR for clone calling, and kept in-frame beta chains. Every CDR3 protein is listed once, alongside the most common genes and DNA of its rows. Counted in this sample were about 500,000 distinct CDR3 sequences; about 33% of them appeared once. Roughly 15% of the sample is taken by the ten largest. CDR1 SGHVS and CDR2 FQNEAQ were looked up in the germline V gene. The CDR3 measures 15 amino acids from cysteine to phenylalanine. This entry keeps only the CDR3 DNA: 45 bases, framed from base 1. Relative to germline, V is missing 5 bases and J is missing 6 bases, with 10 bases of the junction outside any gene match. Paper-wide results and their limitations: Cumulative frequency of public TCR beta family members discriminated carriers of CMV infection plus the relevant HLA type in this cohort and an independent roughly 350-donor cohort. The ex vivo response was dominated by HLA-C-restricted CMV-specific TCR beta clonotypes, which also provided the single most frequent clonotype in two of eight donors.

In the paper's terms, the treatment or condition label means: in vitro stimulation with specific CMV peptide epitopes to enrich CMV-specific T cells. This clonotype was seen a handful of times. Its antigen has not been determined. No quality values exist for individual bases; no much larger clone is one base distant. The specimen was cultured PBMCs, collected from culture after CMV antigen stimulation. In this chain, TRBV7-8 is recombined with TRBJ1-1; TRBD1 lines up with 9 middle nucleotides. This receptor was identified in a human donor in good health (CMV status not recorded). Some clones in this sample may be carry-over from other donors' samples. The CDR3 loop reads CASSIPRDRVAEAFF. The DNA is as follows: TGTGCCAGCAGCATCCCGCGGGACAGGGTGGCTGAAGCTTTCTTT.